The source of this T cell receptor beta chain is a study of a mutant IDH1 vaccine in newly diagnosed glioma. Across the whole study: Patients previously underwent radiotherapy, temozolomide, or both, and most underwent both.

The data were produced by immunoSEQ multiplex PCR, yet TCRdb's version contains in-frame clones alone and is incomplete. The data hold approximately 39,000 clones, with roughly 79% observed a single time. Time point meaning: week 23, last vaccination. In the vaccine, a single dose held 300 ug of the mutant IDH1 20-mer peptide, along with topical imiquimod. Findings and limits, study-wide: Of all patients, 93.3% showed vaccine-induced immune responses.

The CDR3 consists of 15 residues. The germline V gene has CDR1 LNHDA and CDR2 SQIVND (reference sequence). Trimming took 3 bases from V and 0 from J; bases not matched to a gene: 2. For this clone: Its specificity is unknown.

V is TRBV19 and J is TRBJ1-5; 7 bases align to TRBD1. This sequence originates from a man aged 40-49 years with glioma. The material was PBMCs, obtained from a glioma patient whose treatment included an IDH1 peptide vaccine. The CDR3 DNA follows: TGTGCCAGTAGTATTCAGGGGGGTAGCAATCAGCCCCAGCATTTT. Translated: CASSIQGGSNQPQHF.